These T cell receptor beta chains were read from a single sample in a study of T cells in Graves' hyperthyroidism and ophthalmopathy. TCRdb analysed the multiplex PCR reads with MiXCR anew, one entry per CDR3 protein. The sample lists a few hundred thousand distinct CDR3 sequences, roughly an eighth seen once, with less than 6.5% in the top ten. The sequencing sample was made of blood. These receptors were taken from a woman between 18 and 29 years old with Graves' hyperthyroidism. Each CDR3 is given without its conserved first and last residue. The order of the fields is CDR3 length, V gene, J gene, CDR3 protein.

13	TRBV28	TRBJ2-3	ASSLWGQGTDTQY
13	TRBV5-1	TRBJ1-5	ASSLRGVGNQPQH
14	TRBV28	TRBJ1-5	ASSLAWGTGNQPQH
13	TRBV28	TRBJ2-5	ASSLSPADQETQY
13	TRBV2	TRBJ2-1	ASKGGGTQYNEQF
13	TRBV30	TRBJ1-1	AWSPYRRGRTEAF
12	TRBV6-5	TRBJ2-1	ASSYRDRVNEQF
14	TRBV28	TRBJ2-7	ASSLMGPGRADEQY
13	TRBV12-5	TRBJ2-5	ASGLSRGQKETQY
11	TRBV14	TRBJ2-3	ASSRTRTDTQY
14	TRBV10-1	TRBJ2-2	ASSEVGQGRSGELF
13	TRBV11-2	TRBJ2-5	ASSLDMGHQETQY
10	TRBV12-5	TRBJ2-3	ATSVDTDTQY
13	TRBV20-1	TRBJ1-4	SALGGGSTNEKLF
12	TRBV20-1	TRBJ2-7	SARPGTGPYEQY
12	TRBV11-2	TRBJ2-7	ASSGGQNSYEQY
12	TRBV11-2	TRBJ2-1	ASSLVKPAGEQF
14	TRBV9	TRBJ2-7	ASSVGRASDSYEQY
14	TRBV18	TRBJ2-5	ASSPPGSGISVVQY
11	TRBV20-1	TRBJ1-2	SASIPGGGAHT
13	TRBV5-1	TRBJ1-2	ASSSGLGTEDGYT
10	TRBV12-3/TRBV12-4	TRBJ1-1	ASTQFNTEAF
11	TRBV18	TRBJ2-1	ASSPPSYNEQF
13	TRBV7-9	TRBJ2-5	ASSLADTFQETQY
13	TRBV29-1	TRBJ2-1	SLQGLAETYNEQF
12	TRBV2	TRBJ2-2	ASSKTGSSGELF
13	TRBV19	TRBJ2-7	ASSMSAGGTYEQY
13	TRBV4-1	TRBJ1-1	ASSQAWTQYTEAF
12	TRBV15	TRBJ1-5	ATSRGVGNQPQH
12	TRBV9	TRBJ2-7	ASSVGGRGNEQY
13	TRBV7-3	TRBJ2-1	ASSLIGGSGGEQF
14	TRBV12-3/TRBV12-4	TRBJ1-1	ASSLIVSAGVTEAF
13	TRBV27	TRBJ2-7	ASGSGTSGKTEQY
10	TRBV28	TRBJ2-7	ASNLVGYEQY
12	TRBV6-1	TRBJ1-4	ASSRDRASEKLF
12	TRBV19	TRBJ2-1	ATEDGLAYNEQF
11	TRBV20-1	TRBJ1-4	SVLTGTGEKLF
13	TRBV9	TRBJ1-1	ASSVGILGETEAF
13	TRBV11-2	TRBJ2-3	ASSLDGRAGDTQY
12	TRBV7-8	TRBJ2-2	ASKIAGAVGELF
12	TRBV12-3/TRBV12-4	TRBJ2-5	ASSLGGGPETQY
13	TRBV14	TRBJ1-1	ASSELGAGDTEAF
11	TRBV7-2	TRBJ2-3	ASSPGPHDTQY
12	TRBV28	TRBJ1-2	ASSTSGGGDGYT
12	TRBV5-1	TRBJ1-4	ASSTQSRREKLF
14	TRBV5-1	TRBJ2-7	ASSLKLAGQGYEQY
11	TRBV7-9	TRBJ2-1	ASSDRVDNEQF
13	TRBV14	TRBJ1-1	ASSQEFGQTYEAF
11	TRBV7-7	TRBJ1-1	ASSYTRDSEAF
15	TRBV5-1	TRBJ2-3	ASSLTPHRQGGVAQY
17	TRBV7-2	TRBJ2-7	ASTLGFRPERERGNEQY
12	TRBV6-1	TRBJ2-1	ASSRDRGDNEQF
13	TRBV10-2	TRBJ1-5	ASSESGGGHQPQH